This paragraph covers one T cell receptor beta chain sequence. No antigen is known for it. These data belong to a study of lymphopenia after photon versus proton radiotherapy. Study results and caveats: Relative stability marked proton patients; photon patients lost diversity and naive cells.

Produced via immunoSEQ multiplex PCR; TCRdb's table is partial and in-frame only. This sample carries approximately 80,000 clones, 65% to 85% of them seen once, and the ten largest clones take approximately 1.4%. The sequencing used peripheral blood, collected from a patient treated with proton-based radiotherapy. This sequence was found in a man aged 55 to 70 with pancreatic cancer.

CDR3 protein: CASSLSILSAGELFF. In DNA, the CDR3 is TGCGCCAGCAGCTTGTCCATTCTGAGCGCCGGGGAGCTGTTTTTT. The rearrangement joins TRBV5-1 to TRBJ2-2, with D unclear. The CDR3 is 15 amino acids. CDR1 is SGHRS, CDR2 YFSETQ, per germline. Trimming took 1 base from V and 6 from J, leaving 13 bases between them.